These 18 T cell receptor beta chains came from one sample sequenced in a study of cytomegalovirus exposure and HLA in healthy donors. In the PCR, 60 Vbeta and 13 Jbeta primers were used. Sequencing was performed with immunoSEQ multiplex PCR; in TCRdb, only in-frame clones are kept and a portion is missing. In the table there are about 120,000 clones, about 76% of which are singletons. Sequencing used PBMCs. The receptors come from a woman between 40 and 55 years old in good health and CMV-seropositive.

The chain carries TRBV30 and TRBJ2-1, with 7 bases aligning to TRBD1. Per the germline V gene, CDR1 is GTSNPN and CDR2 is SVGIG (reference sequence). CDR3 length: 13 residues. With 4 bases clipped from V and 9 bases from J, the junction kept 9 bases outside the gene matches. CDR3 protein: CAWITRQGGEQFF. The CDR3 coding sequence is TGTGCCTGGATCACCCGACAGGGCGGTGAGCAGTTCTTC. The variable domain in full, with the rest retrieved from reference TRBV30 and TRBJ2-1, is SQTIHQWPATLVQPVGSPLSLECTVEGTSNPNLYWYRQAAGRGLQLLFYSVGIGQISSEVPQNLSASRPQDRQFILSSKKLLLSDSGFYLCAWITRQGGEQFFGPGTRLTVL.

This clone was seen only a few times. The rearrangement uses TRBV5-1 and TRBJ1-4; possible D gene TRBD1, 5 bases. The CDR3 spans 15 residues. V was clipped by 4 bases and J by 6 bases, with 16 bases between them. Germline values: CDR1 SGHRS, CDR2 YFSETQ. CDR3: CASSAAGRLDEKLFF. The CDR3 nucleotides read TGCGCCAGCAGCGCGGCGGGGCGCTTGGATGAAAAACTGTTTTTT. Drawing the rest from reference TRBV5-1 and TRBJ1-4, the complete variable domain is KAGVTQTPRYLIKTRGQQVTLSCSPISGHRSVSWYQQTPGQGLQFLFEYFSETQRNKGNFPGRFSGRQFSNSRSEMNVSTLELGDSALYLCASSAAGRLDEKLFFGSGTQLSVL.

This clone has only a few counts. Here the CDR3 reads CAISGGLGQGPYNEQFF. CDR3 DNA sequence: TGTGCCATCAGTGGGGGGTTAGGACAGGGCCCCTACAATGAGCAGTTCTTC. V and J are TRBV10-3 and TRBJ2-1; 8 bases are a match to TRBD1. The V gene's germline CDR1 is ENHRY and CDR2 SYGVKD. The ends lost 4 bases at V and 2 bases at J; junction bases unmatched: 10. There are 17 residues in the CDR3.

The DNA of the CDR3 is TGCAGCGTTCGGGGTACGGTAACTAATGAAAAACTGTTTTTT. Amino acids: CSVRGTVTNEKLFF. V is TRBV29-1 and J is TRBJ1-4; D remains unclear. In germline, CDR1 is SQVTM, CDR2 ANQGSEA. There are 14 residues in the CDR3. The V end lost 5 bases, the J end lost 1 base, and 11 bases lay between the germline ends.

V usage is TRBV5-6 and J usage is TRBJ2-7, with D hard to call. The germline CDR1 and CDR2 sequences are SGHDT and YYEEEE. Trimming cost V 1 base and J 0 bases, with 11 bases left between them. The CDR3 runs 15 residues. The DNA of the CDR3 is TGTGCCAGCAGCTTGTGGATCGGAGACTCCTACGAGCAGTACTTC. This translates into CASSLWIGDSYEQYF.

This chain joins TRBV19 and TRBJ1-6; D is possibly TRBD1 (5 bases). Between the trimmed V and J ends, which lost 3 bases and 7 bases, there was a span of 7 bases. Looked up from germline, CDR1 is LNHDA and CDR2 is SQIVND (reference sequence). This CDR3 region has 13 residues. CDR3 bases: TGTGCCAGTAGTATCGGGGGGAATTCACCCCTCCACTTT. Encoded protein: CASSIGGNSPLHF.

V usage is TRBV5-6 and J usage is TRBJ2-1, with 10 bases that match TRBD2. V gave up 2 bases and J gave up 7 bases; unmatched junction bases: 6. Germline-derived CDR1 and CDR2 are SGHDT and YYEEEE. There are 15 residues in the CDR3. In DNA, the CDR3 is TGTGCCAGCAGCTTAGCGGGGGGGCTGGGAAATGAGCAGTTCTTC. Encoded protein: CASSLAGGLGNEQFF.

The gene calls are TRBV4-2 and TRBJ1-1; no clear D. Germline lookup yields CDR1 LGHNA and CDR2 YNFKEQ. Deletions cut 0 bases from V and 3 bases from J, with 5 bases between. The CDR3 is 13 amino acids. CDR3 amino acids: CASSQDWHTEAFF. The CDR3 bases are TGTGCCAGCAGCCAAGATTGGCACACTGAAGCTTTCTTT.

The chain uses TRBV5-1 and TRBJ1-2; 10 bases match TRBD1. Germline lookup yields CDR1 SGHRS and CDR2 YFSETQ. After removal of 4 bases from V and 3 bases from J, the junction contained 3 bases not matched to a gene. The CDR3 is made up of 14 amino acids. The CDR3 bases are TGCGCCAGCAGCGTGGACAGGGGGTACTATGGCTACACCTTC. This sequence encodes CASSVDRGYYGYTF.

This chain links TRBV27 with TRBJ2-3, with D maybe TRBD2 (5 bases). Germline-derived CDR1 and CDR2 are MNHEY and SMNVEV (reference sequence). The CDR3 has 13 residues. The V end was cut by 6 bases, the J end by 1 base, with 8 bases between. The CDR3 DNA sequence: TGTGCCAGCAGGATCGGGGGCACAGATACGCAGTATTTT. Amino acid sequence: CASRIGGTDTQYF.

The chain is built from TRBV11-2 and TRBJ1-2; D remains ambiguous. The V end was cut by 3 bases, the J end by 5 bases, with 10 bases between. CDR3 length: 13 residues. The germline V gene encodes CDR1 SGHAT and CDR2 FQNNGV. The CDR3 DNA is TGTGCCAGCAGCTTTGAACTAAAGTATGGCTACACCTTC. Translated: CASSFELKYGYTF.

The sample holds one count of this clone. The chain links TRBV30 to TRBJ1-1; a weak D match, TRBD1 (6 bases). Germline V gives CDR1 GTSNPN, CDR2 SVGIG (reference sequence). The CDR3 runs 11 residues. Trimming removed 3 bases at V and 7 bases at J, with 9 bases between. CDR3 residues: CAWSQGIEAFF. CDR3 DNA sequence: TGTGCCTGGAGCCAGGGGATTGAAGCTTTCTTT.

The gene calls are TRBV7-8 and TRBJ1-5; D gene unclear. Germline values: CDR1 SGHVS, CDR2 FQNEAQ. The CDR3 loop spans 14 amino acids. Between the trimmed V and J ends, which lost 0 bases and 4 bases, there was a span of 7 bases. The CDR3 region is CASSLAAPNQPQHF. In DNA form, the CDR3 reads TGTGCCAGCAGCTTAGCGGCACCTAATCAGCCCCAGCATTTT.

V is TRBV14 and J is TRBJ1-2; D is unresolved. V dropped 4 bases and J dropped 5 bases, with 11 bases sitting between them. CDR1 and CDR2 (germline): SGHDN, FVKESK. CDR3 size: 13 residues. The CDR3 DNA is TGTGCCAGCAGCCGAAGCGGCCCTTATGGCTACACCTTC. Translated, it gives CASSRSGPYGYTF.

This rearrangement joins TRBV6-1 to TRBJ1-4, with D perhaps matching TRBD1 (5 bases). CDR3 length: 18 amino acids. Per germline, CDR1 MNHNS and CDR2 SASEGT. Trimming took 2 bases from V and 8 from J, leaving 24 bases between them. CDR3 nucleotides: TGTGCCAGCAGTGAAAAATATCGGGGGGTCAGGGCTTTAGAAAAACTGTTTTTT. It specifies CASSEKYRGVRALEKLFF.

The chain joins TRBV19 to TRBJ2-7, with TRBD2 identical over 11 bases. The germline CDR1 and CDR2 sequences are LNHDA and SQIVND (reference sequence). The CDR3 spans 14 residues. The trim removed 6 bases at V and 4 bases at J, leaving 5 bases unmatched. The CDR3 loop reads CASSQTSGEYEQYF. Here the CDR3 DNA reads TGTGCCAGTAGCCAGACTAGCGGGGAGTACGAGCAGTACTTC.

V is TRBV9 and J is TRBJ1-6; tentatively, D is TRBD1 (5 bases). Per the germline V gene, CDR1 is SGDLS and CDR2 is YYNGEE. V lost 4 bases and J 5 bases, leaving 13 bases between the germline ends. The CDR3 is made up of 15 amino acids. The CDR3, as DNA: TGTGCCAGCAGCTCTTGGGGGGGTAATAATTCACCCCTCCACTTT. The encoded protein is CASSSWGGNNSPLHF.

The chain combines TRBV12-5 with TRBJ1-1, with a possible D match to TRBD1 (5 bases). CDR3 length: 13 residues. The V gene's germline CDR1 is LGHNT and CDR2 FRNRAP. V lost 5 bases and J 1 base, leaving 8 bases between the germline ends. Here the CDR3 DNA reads TGTGCTAGTGGTACCCAGGGGAACACTGAAGCTTTCTTT. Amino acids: CASGTQGNTEAFF.